This T cell receptor beta chain was sequenced for a study of blood T cell repertoires in COVID-19. Turning to the study itself: PBMCs, B-cell-depleted T cells, or T cells provided the cDNA or gDNA that made up the material.

CDR3 length: 16 residues. Between the trimmed V and J ends, which lost 0 bases and 2 bases, there was a span of 10 bases. Looked up from germline, CDR1 is LGHDT and CDR2 is YNNKEL (reference sequence). Assay: immunoSEQ multiplex PCR; the TCRdb copy retains only in-frame clones and omits some. The table has approximately 67,000 clones, 85% to 90% seen once. This chain joins TRBV3-1 (or the pseudogene TRBV3-2) and TRBJ2-2, with D tentatively TRBD1 (6 bases). The specimen sequenced was peripheral blood. The TCR was taken from a man in his fifties or sixties with active COVID-19. The CDR3 spells CASSQDGGSNTGELFF. CDR3 coding DNA: TGTGCCAGCAGCCAAGATGGGGGCAGTAACACCGGGGAGCTGTTTTTT.